Below, one T cell receptor (beta chain) is given with its context. As yet, its antigen is unknown. This specimen comes from a study of blood T cells in healthy people across ages. Study-level results: Older individuals had lower TCR beta diversity per million T cells (the decline was roughly linear). Estimated diversity across one million T cells was deemed an underestimate. Any changes in expanded clonotypes were possibly confounded, as donor CMV status remained unknown.

Next came a second PCR, run for roughly 6 to 11 cycles, which used a sample-barcoded 5' primer along with a J-beta primer mix. TCRdb re-derived calls from the 5' RACE reads in MiXCR, one entry per CDR3 protein. The profile shows around 1.5 million distinct CDR3 sequences, approximately 63% of them singletons. The junction had 7 bases not matched to a gene; V was cut back by 4 bases and J by 13 bases. The CDR3 has 12 residues. Germline CDR1 SGDLS, CDR2 YYNGEE. Each sample used at least 6.5 million PBMCs. Input material: blood. This TCR derives from a man aged 18 to 35 in good health. This chain connects TRBV9 to TRBJ2-1; 8 bases map to TRBD2. In DNA form, the CDR3 reads TGTGCCAGCAGCCCAACTAGCGGTCCTCAGTTCTTC. Its protein product is CASSPTSGPQFF.